A selection of T cell receptor beta chains follows, all from one sample in a study of T cells in localized non-small cell lung cancer. Sequencing was performed with immunoSEQ multiplex PCR; in TCRdb, only in-frame clones are kept and a portion is missing. The sample holds around 140,000 clones, around 92% seen once. Material: peripheral blood, obtained before any cancer treatment. Receptor source: a female donor of 60 years or more with stage I lung adenocarcinoma. Each CDR3 is given with its conserved first and last residue.

j_call: TRBJ2-1; v_call: TRBV15; cdr3_aa: CATSRAGASYNEQFF
j_call: TRBJ2-2; v_call: TRBV5-5; cdr3_aa: CASSSEWPITGELFF
j_call: TRBJ2-5; v_call: TRBV5-6; cdr3_aa: CASSSVTQETQYF
j_call: TRBJ1-5; v_call: TRBV6-5; cdr3_aa: CASRSTGNNQPQHF
j_call: TRBJ1-2; v_call: TRBV9; cdr3_aa: CASSVGAGGSYGYTF
j_call: TRBJ2-7; v_call: TRBV10-3; cdr3_aa: CAISESREQYF
j_call: TRBJ2-1; v_call: TRBV18; cdr3_aa: CASSLTLDNEQFF
j_call: TRBJ2-3; v_call: TRBV4-1; cdr3_aa: CASSRLAGGYTDTQYF
j_call: TRBJ1-4; v_call: TRBV5-1; cdr3_aa: CASSTQQGGEKLFF
j_call: TRBJ1-1; v_call: TRBV5-4; cdr3_aa: CASSLESGGPGGRAFF
j_call: TRBJ2-1; v_call: TRBV27; cdr3_aa: CASSLRQFAEQFF
j_call: TRBJ1-1; v_call: TRBV5-1; cdr3_aa: CASSRPDTEAFF
j_call: TRBJ2-1; v_call: TRBV4-1; cdr3_aa: CASSRGRASGSSYNEQFF
j_call: TRBJ1-2; v_call: TRBV27; cdr3_aa: CASRIRAGAGYGYTF
j_call: TRBJ2-7; v_call: TRBV2; cdr3_aa: CASRVSSGPPYEQYF
j_call: TRBJ1-5; v_call: TRBV27; cdr3_aa: CASSSLGTVNQPQHF
j_call: TRBJ1-6; v_call: TRBV9; cdr3_aa: CASSPARTGNNSPLHF
j_call: TRBJ1-3; v_call: TRBV5-4; cdr3_aa: CASSLTGLSTGNTIYF
j_call: TRBJ1-5; v_call: TRBV28; cdr3_aa: CASGRTGVVGQPQHF
j_call: TRBJ1-1; v_call: TRBV6-1; cdr3_aa: CASRESGLLTEAFF
j_call: TRBJ2-3; v_call: TRBV10-1; cdr3_aa: CASAPNTDTQYF
j_call: TRBJ1-2; v_call: TRBV5-5; cdr3_aa: CASSQTGQDYGYTF
j_call: TRBJ2-1; v_call: TRBV7-9; cdr3_aa: CASSLAGGNEQFF
j_call: TRBJ2-7; v_call: TRBV6-5; cdr3_aa: CASSYGPLSSYEQYF
j_call: TRBJ2-7; v_call: TRBV5-1; cdr3_aa: CASSVGPDRTYEQYF
j_call: TRBJ2-1; v_call: TRBV25-1; cdr3_aa: CASSDTLLANEQFF
j_call: TRBJ2-2; v_call: TRBV19; cdr3_aa: CASSIGGATNTGELFF
j_call: TRBJ2-1; v_call: TRBV10-1; cdr3_aa: CASSESSREAYNEQFF
j_call: TRBJ2-7; v_call: TRBV10-3; cdr3_aa: CAISDTGLVTYEQYF
j_call: TRBJ2-2; v_call: TRBV30; cdr3_aa: CAWSITRETGELFF
j_call: TRBJ1-5; v_call: TRBV6-5; cdr3_aa: CASSYGDQPQHF